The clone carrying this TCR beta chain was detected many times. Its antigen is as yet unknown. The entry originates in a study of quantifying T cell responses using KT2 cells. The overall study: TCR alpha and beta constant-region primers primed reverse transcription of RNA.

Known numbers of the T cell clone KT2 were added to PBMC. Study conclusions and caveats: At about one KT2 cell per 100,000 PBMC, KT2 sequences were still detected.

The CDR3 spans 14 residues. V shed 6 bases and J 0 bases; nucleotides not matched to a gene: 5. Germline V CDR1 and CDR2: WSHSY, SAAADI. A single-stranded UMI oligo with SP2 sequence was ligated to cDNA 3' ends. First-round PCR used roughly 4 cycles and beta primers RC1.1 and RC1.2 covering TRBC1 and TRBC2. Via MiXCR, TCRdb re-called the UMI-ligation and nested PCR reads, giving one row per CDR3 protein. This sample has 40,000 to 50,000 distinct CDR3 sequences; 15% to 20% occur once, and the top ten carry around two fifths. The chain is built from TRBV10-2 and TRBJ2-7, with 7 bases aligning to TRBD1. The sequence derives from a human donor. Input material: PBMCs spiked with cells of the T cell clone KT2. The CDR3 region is CASSATGISYEQYF. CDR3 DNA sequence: TGCGCCAGCAGCGCGACAGGGATCTCCTACGAGCAGTACTTC.